This T cell receptor beta chain came from a study of CXCR3-negative and CXCR3-positive naive CD8 T cells. Whole-study results and caveats: CXCR3-negative naive cells had less hydrophobic TRB CDR3s than did CXCR3-positive naive cells. Naive subsets showed comparable surface CD5, and TCR interaction strength was also inferred from TRB CDR3 physicochemistry.

cDNA libraries for TRB were generated by 5' RACE incorporating UMI labels. Reprocessing the 5' RACE reads, TCRdb reports a single entry for every CDR3 protein and omits DNA. The repertoire table contains about 4,900 distinct CDR3 sequences. As for this clonotype: Its matching antigen is unknown.

The CDR3 runs to 16 residues. Germline assignment: CDR1 MNHEY and CDR2 SVGEGT. Triplicate approximately 270,000-cell sorts were made of each CD8+ T cell subset. The receptor's source is a human donor in good health. Some clones in this sample may be carry-over from other donors' samples. V gene TRBV6-2 or TRBV6-3 combines with J gene TRBJ2-5; TCRdb's D call of TRBD1 is untestable without DNA. What was sequenced was naive CXCR3+ CD8+ T cells from blood. Subset here: CD45RO-CCR7+CD27+CD95- naive CD8+ T cells expressing CXCR3 (TNR3+). CDR3 protein: CASSYLLQGRQETQYF.